These 8 T cell receptor beta chains share one sample of origin, sequenced in a study of identical twins (dated by TCRdb to the mid-2010s). The library was built by means of 5' RACE. Instrument on record: Illumina HiSeq 2000. TCRdb's own reprocessing of the public reads used fastp at Q25 and MiXCR and kept productive beta chains. When rows share a CDR3 protein, they turn into one entry using the most common DNA and genes. In all, the sample holds about 890,000 distinct CDR3 sequences, and roughly an eighth of those were seen once. About 1.5% of the sample belongs to the ten largest clones. In addition, the sample was reused for a study of yellow fever vaccine responses in identical twins.

The sample consisted of PBMCs. The receptors stem from a woman between 18 and 29 years old in good health.

This clonotype was found many times. The rearrangement links TRBV5-1 to TRBJ1-1, with D possibly TRBD1 on 6 matching bases. V dropped 4 bases and J dropped 4 bases, with 14 bases sitting between them. The CDR3 has 14 amino acids. The germline V gene encodes CDR1 SGHRS and CDR2 YFSETQ. The CDR3 DNA is TGCGCCAGCAGCCTCAGGGGCGAGGGCACTGAAGCTTTCTTT. It specifies CASSLRGEGTEAFF.

There are a few counts of this clonotype. The CDR3 region is CAIRGTGDQPQHF. The DNA of the CDR3 is TGTGCCATCAGGGGGACAGGGGATCAGCCCCAGCATTTT. The J gene is TRBJ1-5, the V gene TRBV10-3; 10 nucleotides match TRBD1. This CDR3 comprises 13 residues. J gave up 5 bases and V 6 bases, and 1 base lay outside the gene matches. CDR1 and CDR2 (germline): ENHRY, SYGVKD.

This chain uses TRBV7-2 with TRBJ1-1; perhaps TRBD1 as D (5 bases). V shed 2 bases and J shed 4 bases, with 11 bases lying between them. The V gene's germline CDR1 is SGHTA and CDR2 FQGNSA. The CDR3 contains 14 residues. Here the CDR3 reads CASSLLGEGTEAFF. The CDR3 nucleotides are TGTGCCAGCAGCTTATTAGGGGAGGGCACTGAAGCTTTCTTT.

The chain joins TRBV5-1 to TRBJ2-7; a possible D gene is TRBD2 (6 bases). Germline CDR1 and CDR2: SGHRS and YFSETQ. V dropped 0 bases and J dropped 1 base, with 11 bases sitting between them. The CDR3 totals 15 residues. The CDR3 region is CASSLVSGDSYEQYF. The CDR3 region has the DNA TGCGCCAGCAGCTTGGTTAGCGGCGATTCCTACGAGCAGTACTTC.

This clonotype was seen a handful of times. The V gene is TRBV11-1, the J gene TRBJ2-2, with D unclear. Germline loops: CDR1 SGHAT, CDR2 FQDESV (reference sequence). V lost 3 bases and J lost 3, with 5 bases in between. CDR3 length: 13 residues. The CDR3, as DNA: TGTGCCAGCAGCTTCCAGTACACCGGGGAGCTGTTTTTT. Translated, it gives CASSFQYTGELFF.

The chain carries TRBV6-1 and TRBJ2-1, with D uncertain. The CDR3 consists of 17 residues. V gave up 7 bases and J gave up 0 bases, with 19 bases separating them. Germline V CDR1 and CDR2: MNHNS, SASEGT. The CDR3 reads CASTRVPEPSSYNEQFF. Written as DNA, the CDR3 is TGTGCCAGCACTCGTGTACCAGAACCCAGCTCCTACAATGAGCAGTTCTTC.

This clonotype was observed a handful of times. The chain has TRBV5-5 and TRBJ2-3; 8 bases fit TRBD1. Germline V gene data show CDR1 as SGHKS and CDR2 as YYEKEE (reference sequence). Trimming removed 4 bases from V and 0 bases from J; junction bases left unmatched: 4. This CDR3 is 15 amino acids long. CDR3 DNA sequence: TGTGCCAGCAGCCTCCGGGACAGGAGCACAGATACGCAGTATTTT. This gives the protein CASSLRDRSTDTQYF.

This clonotype occurred a few times. V gene TRBV2 combines with J gene TRBJ2-7; a possible D gene is TRBD2 (5 bases). Trimming removed 8 bases at V and 4 bases at J, with 9 bases between. The germline V gene has CDR1 SNHLY and CDR2 FYNNEI. The CDR3 totals 11 residues. The DNA of the CDR3 is TGTGCCAGCGGGGAGCTATACGAGCAGTACTTC. Translation: CASGELYEQYF.